The text below deals with one T cell receptor beta chain. Assay: immunoSEQ multiplex PCR; the TCRdb copy retains only in-frame clones and omits some. The repertoire includes 740,000 or so clones, about three quarters of them detected once, and more than 1.5% sits in the top ten. Germline V gene lookup returns CDR1 SGHAT and CDR2 FQNNGV. The CDR3 spans 13 residues. The V end lost 5 bases, the J end lost 3 bases, and 11 bases lay between the germline ends. This sample was included in a study of shared clonotypes between healthy human individuals. The chain joins TRBV11-2 to TRBJ2-7; D call uncertain. The sequencing sample was made of memory CD4+ T cells sorted from blood. As for subset: CD45RA-negative fraction. This receptor was identified in a woman in her twenties or thirties in good health. In nucleotides, the CDR3 is TGTGCCAGCAGCCCCTGGCAGTTCTACGAGCAGTACTTC. Translating gives CASSPWQFYEQYF.